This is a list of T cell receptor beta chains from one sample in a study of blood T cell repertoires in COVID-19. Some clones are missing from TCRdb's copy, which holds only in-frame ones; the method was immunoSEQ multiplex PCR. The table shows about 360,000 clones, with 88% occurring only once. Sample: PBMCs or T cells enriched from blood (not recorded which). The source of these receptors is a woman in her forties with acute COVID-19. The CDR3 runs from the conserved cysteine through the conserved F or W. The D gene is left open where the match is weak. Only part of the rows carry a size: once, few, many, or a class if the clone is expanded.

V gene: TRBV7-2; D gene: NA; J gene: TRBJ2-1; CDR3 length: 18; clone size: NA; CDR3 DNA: TGTGCCAGCAGCTTACTCTGGGCAGGGCAATCCTATGGGAATGAGCAGTTCTTC; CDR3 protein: CASSLLWAGQSYGNEQFF
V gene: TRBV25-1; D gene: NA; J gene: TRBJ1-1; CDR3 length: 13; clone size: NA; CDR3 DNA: TGTGCCAGCAGTGTAGGGAGGGGCACTGAAGCTTTCTTT; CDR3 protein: CASSVGRGTEAFF
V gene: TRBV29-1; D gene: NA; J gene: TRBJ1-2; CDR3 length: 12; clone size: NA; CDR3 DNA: TGCAGCGTTGCCGGCGGAGGGGTGCTCTACACCTTC; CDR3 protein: CSVAGGGVLYTF
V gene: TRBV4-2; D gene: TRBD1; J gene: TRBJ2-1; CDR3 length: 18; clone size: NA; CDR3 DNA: TGTGCCAGCAGCCAAGAATACCGAGGGACAGGGGATTACAATGAGCAGTTCTTC; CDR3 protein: CASSQEYRGTGDYNEQFF
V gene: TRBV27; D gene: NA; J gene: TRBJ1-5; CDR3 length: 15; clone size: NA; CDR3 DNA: TGTGCCAGCAGTCCCCTCAGGGGACCCAATCAGCCCCAGCATTTT; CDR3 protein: CASSPLRGPNQPQHF
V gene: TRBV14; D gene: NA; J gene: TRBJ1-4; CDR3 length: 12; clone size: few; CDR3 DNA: TGTGCCAGCAGCCGACCAGGTGAAAAACTGTTTTTT; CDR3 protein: CASSRPGEKLFF
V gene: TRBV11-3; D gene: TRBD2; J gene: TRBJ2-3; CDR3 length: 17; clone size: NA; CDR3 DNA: TGTGCCAGCAGCCTCTGGGCGGGGGGCCTTAGCACAGATACGCAGTATTTT; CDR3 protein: CASSLWAGGLSTDTQYF
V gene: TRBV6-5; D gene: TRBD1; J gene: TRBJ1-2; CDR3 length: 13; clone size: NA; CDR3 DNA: TGTGCCACTTCACAGGGGGCTAACTATGGCTACACCTTC; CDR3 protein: CATSQGANYGYTF
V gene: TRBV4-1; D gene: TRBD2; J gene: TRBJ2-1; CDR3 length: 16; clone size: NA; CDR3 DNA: TGCGCCAGCAGCCCTTGGGGACTAGCCGGTATCGATGAGCAGTTCTTC; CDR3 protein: CASSPWGLAGIDEQFF
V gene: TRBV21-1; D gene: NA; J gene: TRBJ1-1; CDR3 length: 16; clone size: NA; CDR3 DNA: TGTGCCAGCGATTACCGGGACAGGGGTTTCAACACTGAAGCTTTCTTT; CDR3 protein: CASDYRDRGFNTEAFF
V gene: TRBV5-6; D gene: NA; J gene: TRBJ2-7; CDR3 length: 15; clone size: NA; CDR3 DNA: TGTGCCAGCACGAGAGATACAGGTTCCTCCTACGAGCAGTACTTC; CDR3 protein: CASTRDTGSSYEQYF
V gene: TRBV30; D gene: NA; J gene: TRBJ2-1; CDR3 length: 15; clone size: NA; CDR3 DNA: TGTGCCTGGTGGGGCGGGCTAGCGCGGAACAATGAGCAGTTCTTC; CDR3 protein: CAWWGGLARNNEQFF
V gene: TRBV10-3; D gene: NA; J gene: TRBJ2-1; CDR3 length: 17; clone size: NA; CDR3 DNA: TGTGCCATCAGTGAACGGACAGGGTTGGGGGGGAACAATGAGCAGTTCTTC; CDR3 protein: CAISERTGLGGNNEQFF
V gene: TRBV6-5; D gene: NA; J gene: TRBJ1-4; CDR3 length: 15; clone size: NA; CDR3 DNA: TGTGCCAGCAGTTACGGTGCGGAACGATATGAAAAACTGTTTTTT; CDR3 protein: CASSYGAERYEKLFF
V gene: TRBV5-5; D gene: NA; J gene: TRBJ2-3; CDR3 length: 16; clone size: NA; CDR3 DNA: TGTGCCAGCAGCTTGTCCCCCGCTAGCGGCACAGATACGCAGTATTTT; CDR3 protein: CASSLSPASGTDTQYF
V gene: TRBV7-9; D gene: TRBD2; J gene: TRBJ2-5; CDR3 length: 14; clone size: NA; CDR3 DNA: TGTGCCAGCAGCCTCGGGGGGGCCGGAGAGACCCAGTACTTC; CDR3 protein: CASSLGGAGETQYF
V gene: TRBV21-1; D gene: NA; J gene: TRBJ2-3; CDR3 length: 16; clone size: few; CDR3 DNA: TGTGCCAGCAGCAAGTCAGGGGGGCCTCACACAGATACGCAGTATTTT; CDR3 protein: CASSKSGGPHTDTQYF
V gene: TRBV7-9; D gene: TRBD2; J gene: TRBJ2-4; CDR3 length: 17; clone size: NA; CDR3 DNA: TGTGCCAGCAGCTTAAGGAGCGGGGGGCTATCCAAAAACATTCAGTACTTC; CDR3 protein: CASSLRSGGLSKNIQYF
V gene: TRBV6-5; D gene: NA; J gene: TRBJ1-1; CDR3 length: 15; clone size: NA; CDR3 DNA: TGTGCCAGCAGCCCGCTGGGGGCTCAGCGCACTGAAGCTTTCTTT; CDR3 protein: CASSPLGAQRTEAFF
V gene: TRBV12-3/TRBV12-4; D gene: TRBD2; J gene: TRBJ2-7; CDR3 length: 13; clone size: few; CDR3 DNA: TGTGCCAGCAACGACGGGGGGTCCTACGAGCAGTACTTC; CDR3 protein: CASNDGGSYEQYF
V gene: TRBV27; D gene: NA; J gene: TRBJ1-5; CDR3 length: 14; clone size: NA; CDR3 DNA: TGTGCCAGCAGTTTAGGGACACCCAATCAGCCCCAGCATTTT; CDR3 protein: CASSLGTPNQPQHF
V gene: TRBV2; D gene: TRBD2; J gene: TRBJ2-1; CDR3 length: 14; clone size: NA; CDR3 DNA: TGTGCCAGCAGGCTAGCGGGGCTGAACAATGAGCAGTTCTTC; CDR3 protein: CASRLAGLNNEQFF